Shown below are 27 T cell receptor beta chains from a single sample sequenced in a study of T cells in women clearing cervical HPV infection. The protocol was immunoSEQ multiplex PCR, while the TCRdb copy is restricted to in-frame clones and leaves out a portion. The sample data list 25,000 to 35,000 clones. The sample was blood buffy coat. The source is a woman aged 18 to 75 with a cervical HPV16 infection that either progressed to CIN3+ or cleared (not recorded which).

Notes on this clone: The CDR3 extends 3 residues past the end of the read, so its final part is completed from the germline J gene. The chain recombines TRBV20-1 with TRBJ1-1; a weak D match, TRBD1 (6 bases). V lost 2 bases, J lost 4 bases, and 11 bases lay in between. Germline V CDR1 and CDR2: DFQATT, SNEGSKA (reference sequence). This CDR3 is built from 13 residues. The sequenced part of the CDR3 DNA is TGCAGTGCTAGAAACAGGGCCAGCACTGAA. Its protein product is CSARNRASTE. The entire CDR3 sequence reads CSARNRASTEAFF.

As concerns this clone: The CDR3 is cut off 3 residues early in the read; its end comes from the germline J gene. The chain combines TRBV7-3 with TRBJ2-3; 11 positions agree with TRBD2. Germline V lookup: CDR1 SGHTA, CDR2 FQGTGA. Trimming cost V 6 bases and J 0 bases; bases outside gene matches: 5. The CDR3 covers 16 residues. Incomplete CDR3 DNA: TGTGCCAGCAGGCGTGGGACTAGCGGAAGCACAGATACG. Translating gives CASRRGTSGSTDT. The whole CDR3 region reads CASRRGTSGSTDTQYF.

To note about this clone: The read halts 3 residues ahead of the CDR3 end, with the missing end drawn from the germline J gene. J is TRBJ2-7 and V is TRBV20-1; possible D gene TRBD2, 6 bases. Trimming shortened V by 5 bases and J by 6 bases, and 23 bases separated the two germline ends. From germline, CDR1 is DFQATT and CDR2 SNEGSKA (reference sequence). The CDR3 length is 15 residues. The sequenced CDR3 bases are TGCAGTGCTGCCGGGGGAGGACTCCCAAGAGGCGAG. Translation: CSAAGGGLPRGE. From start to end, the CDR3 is CSAAGGGLPRGEQYF.

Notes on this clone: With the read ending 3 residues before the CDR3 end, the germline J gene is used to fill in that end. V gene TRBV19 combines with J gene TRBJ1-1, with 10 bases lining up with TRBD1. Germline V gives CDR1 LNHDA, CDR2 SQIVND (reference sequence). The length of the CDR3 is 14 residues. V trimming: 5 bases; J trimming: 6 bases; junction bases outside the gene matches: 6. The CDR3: CASSLMTGGSEAFF. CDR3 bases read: TGTGCCAGTAGTCTCATGACAGGGGGCTCTGAA.

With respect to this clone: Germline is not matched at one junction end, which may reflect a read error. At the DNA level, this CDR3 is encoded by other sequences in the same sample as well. The DNA read from the CDR3 is TGTGCCAGCACCTTCGGGTCAGTCAGCTCTGGAAACACG. Translated: CASTFGSVSSGNT. The entire CDR3 protein reads CASTFGSVSSGNTIYF. The chain couples TRBV2 to TRBJ1-3; D gene unclear. The sequenced fragment ends 3 residues before the CDR3 boundary, so the rest is inferred from the germline J gene. The CDR3 length is 16 residues. Germline V gene lookup returns CDR1 SNHLY and CDR2 FYNNEI.

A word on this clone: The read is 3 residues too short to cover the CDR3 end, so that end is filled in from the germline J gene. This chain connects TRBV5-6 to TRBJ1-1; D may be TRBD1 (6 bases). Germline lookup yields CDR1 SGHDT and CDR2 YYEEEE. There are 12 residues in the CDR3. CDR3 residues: CASSLEGGKAFF. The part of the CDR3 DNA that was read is TGTGCCAGCAGCTTGGAGGGGGGGAAA.

The CDR3 spells CASSLSTVPDTQYF. The covered CDR3 bases are TGTGCCAGCAGTTTAAGTACAGTGCCAGATACG. V gene TRBV28 combines with J gene TRBJ2-3; D unresolved. The observed sequence ends 3 residues before the CDR3 terminus, with the missing tail filled in from the germline J gene. The V end lost 2 bases, the J end lost 4 bases, and 10 bases lay between the germline ends. The CDR3 contains 14 residues. The germline V gene has CDR1 MDHEN and CDR2 SYDVKM.

The CDR3 loop reads CASSPGQSRTNEKLFF. CDR3 DNA (partial): TGCGCCAGCAGCCCCGGACAGAGTCGGACTAATGAAAAA. The chain has TRBV5-1 and TRBJ1-4; D might be TRBD1 (6 bases). Sequencing ends 3 residues short of the CDR3 end; the germline J gene provides the rest. This CDR3 spans 16 amino acids. V lost 4 bases and J 2 bases, leaving 15 bases between the germline ends. Per the germline V gene, CDR1 is SGHRS and CDR2 is YFSETQ.

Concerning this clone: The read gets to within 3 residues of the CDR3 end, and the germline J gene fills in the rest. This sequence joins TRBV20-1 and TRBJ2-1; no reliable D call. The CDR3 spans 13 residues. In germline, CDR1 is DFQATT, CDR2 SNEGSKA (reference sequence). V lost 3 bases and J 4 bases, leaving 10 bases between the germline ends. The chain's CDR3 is CSASGYSYNEQFF. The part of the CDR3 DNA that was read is TGCAGTGCTAGTGGGTACAGTTACAATGAG.

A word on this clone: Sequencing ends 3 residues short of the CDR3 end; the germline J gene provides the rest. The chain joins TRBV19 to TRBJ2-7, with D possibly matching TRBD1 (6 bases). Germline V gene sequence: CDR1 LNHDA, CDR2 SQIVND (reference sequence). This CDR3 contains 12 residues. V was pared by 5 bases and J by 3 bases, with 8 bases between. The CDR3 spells CASSQQGYEQYF. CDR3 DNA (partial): TGTGCCAGTAGTCAACAGGGCTACGAG.

The CDR3 protein is CSANLLAGPGYEQYF. CDR3 bases read: TGCAGTGCTAACCTTCTAGCGGGACCCGGCTACGAG. The chain links TRBV20-1 to TRBJ2-7; 9 nucleotides align to TRBD2. The sequence runs out 3 residues before the end of the CDR3; the remainder is reconstructed from the germline J gene. Unmatched junction bases numbered 10, after V lost 4 bases and J lost 3 bases. The germline V gene encodes CDR1 DFQATT and CDR2 SNEGSKA (reference sequence). The CDR3 totals 15 residues.

The CDR3 reads CASSPGQEGETYTF. Partial CDR3 DNA: TGCGCCAGCAGCCCGGGACAGGAGGGGGAGACC. The chain employs TRBV5-1 and TRBJ1-2, with TRBD1 identical over 8 bases. The CDR3 end lies 3 residues beyond the end of the read and is filled in from the germline J gene. Germline-derived CDR1 and CDR2 are SGHRS and YFSETQ. The CDR3 totals 14 residues. The full variable domain, with the rest looked up from reference TRBV5-1 and TRBJ1-2, is KAGVTQTPRYLIKTRGQQVTLSCSPISGHRSVSWYQQTPGQGLQFLFEYFSETQRNKGNFPGRFSGRQFSNSRSEMNVSTLELGDSALYLCASSPGQEGETYTFGSGTRLTVV.

The DNA read from the CDR3 is TGCGCCAGCAGTCACCCCGGTTACGAG. Protein product: CASSHPGYE. The entire CDR3 protein is CASSHPGYEQYF. The chain recombines TRBV23-1 with TRBJ2-7; the D is unclear. The observed sequence ends 3 residues before the CDR3 terminus, with the missing tail filled in from the germline J gene. TRBV23-1 is placed among ORFs of uncertain function. V was pared by 3 bases and J by 4 bases, with 7 bases between. CDR3 length equals 12 residues.

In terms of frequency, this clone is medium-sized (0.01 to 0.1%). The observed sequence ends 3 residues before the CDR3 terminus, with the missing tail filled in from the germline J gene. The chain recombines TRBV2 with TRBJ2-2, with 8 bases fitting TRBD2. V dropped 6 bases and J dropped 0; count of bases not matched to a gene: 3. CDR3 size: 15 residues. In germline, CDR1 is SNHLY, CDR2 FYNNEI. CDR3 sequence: CASSVAGPNTGELFF. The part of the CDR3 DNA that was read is TGTGCCAGCAGCGTAGCGGGGCCGAACACCGGGGAG.

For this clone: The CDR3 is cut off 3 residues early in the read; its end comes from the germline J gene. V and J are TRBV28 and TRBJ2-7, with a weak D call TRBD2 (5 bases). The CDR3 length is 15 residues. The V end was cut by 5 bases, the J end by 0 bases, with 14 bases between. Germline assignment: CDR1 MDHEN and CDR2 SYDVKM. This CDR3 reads CASSTRIRGSYEQYF. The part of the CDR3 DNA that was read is TGTGCCAGCAGTACCCGCATCCGGGGCTCCTACGAG.

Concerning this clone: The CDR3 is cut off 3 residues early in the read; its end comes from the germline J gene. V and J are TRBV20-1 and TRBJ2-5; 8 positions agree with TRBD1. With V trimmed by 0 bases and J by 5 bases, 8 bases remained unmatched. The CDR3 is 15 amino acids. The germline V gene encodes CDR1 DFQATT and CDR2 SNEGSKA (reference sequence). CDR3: CSARDARTGFETQYF. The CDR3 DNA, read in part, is TGCAGTGCTAGAGATGCCCGGACAGGGTTTGAGACC.

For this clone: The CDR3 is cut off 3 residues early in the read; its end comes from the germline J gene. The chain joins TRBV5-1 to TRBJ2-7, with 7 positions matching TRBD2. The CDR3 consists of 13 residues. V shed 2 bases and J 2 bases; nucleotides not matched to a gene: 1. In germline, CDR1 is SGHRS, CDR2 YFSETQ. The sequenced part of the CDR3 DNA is TGCGCCAGCAGCTTCGGACTAGCCTACGAG. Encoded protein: CASSFGLAYE. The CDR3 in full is CASSFGLAYEQYF.

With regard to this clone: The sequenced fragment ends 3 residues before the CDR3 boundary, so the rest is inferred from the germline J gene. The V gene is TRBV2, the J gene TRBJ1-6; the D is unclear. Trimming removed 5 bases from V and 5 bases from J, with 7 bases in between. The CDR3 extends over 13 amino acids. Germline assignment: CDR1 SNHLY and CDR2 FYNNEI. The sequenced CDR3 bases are TGTGCCAGCAGTACAGACCATAATTCACCC. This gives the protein CASSTDHNSP. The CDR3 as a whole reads CASSTDHNSPLHF.

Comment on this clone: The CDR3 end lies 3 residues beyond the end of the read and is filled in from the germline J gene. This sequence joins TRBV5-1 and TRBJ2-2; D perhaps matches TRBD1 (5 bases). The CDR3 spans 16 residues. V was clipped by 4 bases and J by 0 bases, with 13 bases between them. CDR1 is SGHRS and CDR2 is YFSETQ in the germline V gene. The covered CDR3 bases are TGCGCCAGCAGCAATGCGGACACGACGAACACCGGGGAG. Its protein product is CASSNADTTNTGE. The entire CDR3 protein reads CASSNADTTNTGELFF.

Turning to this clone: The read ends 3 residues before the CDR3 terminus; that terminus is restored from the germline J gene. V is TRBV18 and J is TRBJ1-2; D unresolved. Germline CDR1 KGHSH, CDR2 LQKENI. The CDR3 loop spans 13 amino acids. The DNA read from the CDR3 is TGTGCCAGCTCATCAGGCGCGGGCGTGGGC. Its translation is CASSSGAGVG. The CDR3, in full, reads CASSSGAGVGYTF. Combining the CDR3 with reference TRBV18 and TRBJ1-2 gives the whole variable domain NAGVMQNPRHLVRRRGQEARLRCSPMKGHSHVYWYRQLPEEGLKFMVYLQKENIIDESGMPKERFSAEFPKEGPSILRIQQVVRGDSAAYFCASSSGAGVGYTFGSGTRLTVV.

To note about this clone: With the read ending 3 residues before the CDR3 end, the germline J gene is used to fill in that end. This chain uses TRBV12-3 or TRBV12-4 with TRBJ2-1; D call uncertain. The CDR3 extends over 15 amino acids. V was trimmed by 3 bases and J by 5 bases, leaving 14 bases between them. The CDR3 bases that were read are TGTGCCAGCAGTTTTGGCGGCGCCGTTAACAATGAG. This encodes CASSFGGAVNNE. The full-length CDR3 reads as CASSFGGAVNNEQFF.

The sequenced part of the CDR3 DNA is TGTGCCAGCAGAGCCCCAGGGGCCGGGAACACTGAA. It translates to CASRAPGAGNTE. The CDR3, in full, reads CASRAPGAGNTEAFF. The rearrangement uses TRBV2 and TRBJ1-1, with D possibly matching TRBD1 (6 bases). The read is 3 residues too short to cover the CDR3 end, so that end is filled in from the germline J gene. V lost 6 bases and J 1 base, leaving 15 bases between the germline ends. The CDR3 has 15 residues. From germline, CDR1 is SNHLY and CDR2 FYNNEI.

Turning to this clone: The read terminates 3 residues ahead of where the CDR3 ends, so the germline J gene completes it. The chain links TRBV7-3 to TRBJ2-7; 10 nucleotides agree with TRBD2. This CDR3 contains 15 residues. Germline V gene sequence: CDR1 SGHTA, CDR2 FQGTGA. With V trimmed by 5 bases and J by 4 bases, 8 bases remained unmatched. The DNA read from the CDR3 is TGTGCCAGCAGCCCCTCTAGCGGGAGTTCGTACGAG. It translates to CASSPSSGSSYE. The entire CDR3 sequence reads CASSPSSGSSYEQYF.

Incomplete CDR3 DNA: TGTGCCATCAGTGAGGGCACTAGTCGCGACGAG. Amino acids: CAISEGTSRDE. The entire CDR3 sequence reads CAISEGTSRDEQYF. This sequence joins TRBV10-3 and TRBJ2-7; the D gene is possibly TRBD2 (5 bases). The CDR3 goes on 3 residues after the read ends, and that part is filled in from the germline J gene. The CDR3 is 14 residues long. V shed 2 bases and J shed 5 bases, with 13 bases lying between them. Germline loops: CDR1 ENHRY, CDR2 SYGVKD.

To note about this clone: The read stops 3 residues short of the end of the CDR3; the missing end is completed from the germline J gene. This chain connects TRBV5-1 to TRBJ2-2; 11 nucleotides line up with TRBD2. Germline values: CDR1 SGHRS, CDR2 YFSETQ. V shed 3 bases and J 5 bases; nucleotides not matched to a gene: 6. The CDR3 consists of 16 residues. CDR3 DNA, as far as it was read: TGCGCCAGCAGCTATAGCGGGAGGGCTGGGACCGGGGAG. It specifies CASSYSGRAGTGE. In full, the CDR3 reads CASSYSGRAGTGELFF.

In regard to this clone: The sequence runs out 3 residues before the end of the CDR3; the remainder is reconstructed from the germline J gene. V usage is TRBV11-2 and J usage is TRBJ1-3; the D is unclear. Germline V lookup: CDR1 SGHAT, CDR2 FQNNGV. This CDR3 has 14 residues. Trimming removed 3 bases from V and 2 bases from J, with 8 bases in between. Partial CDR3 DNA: TGTGCCAGCAGCTTTGGGCAGGCTGGAAACACC. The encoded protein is CASSFGQAGNT. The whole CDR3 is CASSFGQAGNTIYF.

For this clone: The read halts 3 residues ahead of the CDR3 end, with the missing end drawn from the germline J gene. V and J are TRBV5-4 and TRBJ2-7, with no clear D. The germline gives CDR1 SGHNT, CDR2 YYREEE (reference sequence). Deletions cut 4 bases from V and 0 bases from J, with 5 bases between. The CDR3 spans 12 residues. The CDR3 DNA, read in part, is TGTGCCAGCAGCCCTAACTCCTACGAG. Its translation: CASSPNSYE. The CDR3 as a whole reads CASSPNSYEQYF.